This entry lists 14 T cell receptor beta chains sequenced from one sample in a study of cytomegalovirus exposure and HLA in healthy donors. The protocol was immunoSEQ multiplex PCR, while the TCRdb copy is restricted to in-frame clones and leaves out a portion. The data show about 160,000 clones, with approximately 84% seen just once and 9.5% to 13% held by the top ten. Sequencing used PBMCs. The receptors shown here come from a man aged 25 to 40 in good health and CMV-seropositive.

This clone was detected once. The chain recombines TRBV4-1 with TRBJ1-2; D unclear. The length of the CDR3 is 16 residues. Germline V lookup: CDR1 MGHRA, CDR2 YSYEKL. Trimming took off 5 bases at V and 1 base at J, with 17 bases between the two ends. The CDR3 sequence is CASSWRNPGLNYGYTF. DNA for the CDR3: TGCGCCAGCAGCTGGAGGAACCCTGGGCTTAACTATGGCTACACCTTC.

The V and J genes are TRBV30 and TRBJ2-7; 8 nucleotides agree with TRBD1. Trimming at V came to 8 bases and at J to 0 bases, leaving 3 bases not matched to a gene. CDR3 length equals 12 residues. The germline CDR1 and CDR2 sequences are GTSNPN and SVGIG (reference sequence). This CDR3 reads CAGTGGSYEQYF. CDR3 nucleotide sequence: TGTGCCGGTACAGGGGGCTCCTACGAGCAGTACTTC.

The CDR3 sequence is CASSLGGTSGTSNEQFF. The DNA for the CDR3 is TGCGCCAGCAGCTTGGGGGGGACTAGCGGGACTTCGAATGAGCAGTTCTTC. This sequence joins TRBV5-1 and TRBJ2-1, with 13 positions matching TRBD2. V lost 0 bases and J lost 7; bases outside the gene matches: 7. Germline V gene lookup returns CDR1 SGHRS and CDR2 YFSETQ. The CDR3 spans 17 residues.

J is TRBJ2-3 and V is TRBV6-1; no reliable D call. The CDR3 is made up of 11 amino acids. V was trimmed by 7 bases and J by 3 bases, leaving 5 bases between them. Germline values: CDR1 MNHNS, CDR2 SASEGT. The CDR3 nucleotides read TGTGCCAGCACCTTTACAGATACGCAGTATTTT. It yields the protein CASTFTDTQYF.

The chain uses TRBV4-3 and TRBJ2-3; 10 nucleotides align to TRBD2. CDR1 and CDR2 from the germline V gene are LGHNA and YSLEER. Unmatched junction bases numbered 12, after V lost 3 bases and J lost 9 bases. The CDR3 length is 16 residues. CDR3 nucleotide sequence: TGCGCCAGCAGCCAGGGATCAGCGGGGGGGCTGGACACGCAGTATTTT. Its protein is CASSQGSAGGLDTQYF.

For the CDR3, the DNA is TGTGCCAGCAGTTTCCAGCGGATCCGAGATACGCAGTATTTT. Translated, it gives CASSFQRIRDTQYF. The gene calls are TRBV27 and TRBJ2-3, with D possibly matching TRBD2 (5 bases). CDR3 length: 14 amino acids. Germline V gives CDR1 MNHEY, CDR2 SMNVEV (reference sequence). Trimming took 3 bases from V and 5 from J, leaving 12 bases between them.

The V gene is TRBV12-5, the J gene TRBJ2-3; 7 bases map to TRBD1. Germline lookup yields CDR1 LGHNT and CDR2 FRNRAP. This CDR3 has 15 residues. With 6 bases clipped from V and 0 bases from J, the junction kept 6 bases outside the gene matches. The CDR3 protein is CASGPGQHSTDTQYF. The DNA of the CDR3 is TGTGCTAGTGGCCCGGGACAGCATAGCACAGATACGCAGTATTTT.

V is TRBV18 and J is TRBJ2-7, with TRBD2 as a possible D gene (5 bases). Germline values: CDR1 KGHSH, CDR2 LQKENI. The CDR3 totals 15 residues. Trimming took 1 base from V and 2 from J, leaving 12 bases between them. The CDR3 DNA reads as TGTGCCAGCTCACCACTCCTGGGAGTCCCCTACGAGCAGTACTTC. Amino acids: CASSPLLGVPYEQYF.

The genes are TRBV19 and TRBJ1-1, with D uncertain. The CDR3 has 14 residues. V shed 9 bases and J shed 6 bases, with 20 bases lying between them. Germline CDR1 reads LNHDA; CDR2 reads SQIVND (reference sequence). The CDR3 loop is CASSYAGERAEAFF. The CDR3 nucleotides read TGTGCCAGCTCCTATGCGGGCGAAAGGGCTGAAGCTTTCTTT.

This sequence joins TRBV19 and TRBJ1-2; weak D call: TRBD1 (6 bases). CDR3 size: 13 residues. V lost 6 bases, J lost 3 bases, and 11 bases lay in between. Germline CDR1 and CDR2: LNHDA and SQIVND (reference sequence). For the CDR3, the DNA is TGTGCCAGTAGATCACAGGGCGACTATGGCTACACCTTC. Translation gives CASRSQGDYGYTF.

The J gene is TRBJ1-4, the V gene TRBV9; D not certain. Trimming removed 0 bases from V and 3 bases from J, with 12 bases in between. The V gene's germline CDR1 is SGDLS and CDR2 YYNGEE. The CDR3 totals 16 residues. The CDR3 bases are TGTGCCAGCAGCGTAGAGTCGGGTTTGGCTAATGAAAAACTGTTTTTT. This sequence encodes CASSVESGLANEKLFF.

The sample holds one count of this clone. V usage is TRBV11-2 and J usage is TRBJ2-7; D may be TRBD1 (6 bases). Trimming left V 3 bases short and J 0 bases short, with 9 bases between. CDR3 length: 14 amino acids. Looked up from germline, CDR1 is SGHAT and CDR2 is FQNNGV. DNA of the CDR3: TGTGCCAGCAGCTTTAACAGGGACTCCTACGAGCAGTACTTC. Its translation: CASSFNRDSYEQYF.

The chain carries TRBV7-9 and TRBJ2-7; 7 nucleotides line up with TRBD1. Trimming at V came to 5 bases and at J to 7 bases, leaving 14 bases not matched to a gene. Germline assignment: CDR1 SEHNR and CDR2 FQNEAQ (reference sequence). CDR3 length: 15 residues. The chain's CDR3 is CASSHRDSRIMEQYF. The DNA of the CDR3 is TGTGCCAGCAGCCACCGGGACAGTAGAATTATGGAGCAGTACTTC.

The V and J genes are TRBV19 and TRBJ2-7, with D hard to call. CDR3 length: 14 amino acids. CDR1 LNHDA and CDR2 SQIVND come from the germline V gene (reference sequence). V lost 5 bases to trimming and J lost 1 base, with 12 bases between them. The CDR3 DNA is TGTGCCAGTAGTCCGAGCCCAGGTTCCTACGAGCAGTACTTC. Residues: CASSPSPGSYEQYF.